This TCR beta chain was retrieved from a study of cytomegalovirus exposure and HLA in healthy donors. PCR used 60 Vbeta primers and 13 Jbeta primers. The table came from immunoSEQ multiplex PCR; TCRdb's copy has only in-frame clones and leaves some out. Here the sample spans some 45,000 clones, around 74% being singletons. The sample comprised PBMCs. The receptor was isolated from a man aged 25-40 years in good health and CMV-seronegative.

DNA of the CDR3: TGTGCCAGCAGCTTTGCGCTATCCTACGAGCAGTACTTC. This translates into CASSFALSYEQYF. The chain combines TRBV11-2 with TRBJ2-7; D unclear. Germline assignment: CDR1 SGHAT and CDR2 FQNNGV. V lost 3 bases and J lost 1, with 7 bases in between. CDR3 length equals 13 residues.